What follows describes a single T cell receptor (beta chain). Its antigen is as yet unknown. This sample stems from a study of response to subunit inactivated influenza vaccine. Whole-study results and caveats: The authors suggested that few new T cells are recruited per seasonal influenza vaccination.

TCRdb re-called the RT-PCR reads through MiXCR, storing one row per CDR3 protein. The table includes about 300,000 distinct CDR3 sequences, around 22% detected once. V was clipped by 6 bases and J by 6 bases, with 15 bases between them. Germline V gene data show CDR1 as MDHEN and CDR2 as SYDVKM. The CDR3 runs 14 residues. V and J are TRBV28 and TRBJ1-5; D is possibly TRBD1 (5 bases). This sequence originates from a man aged 50 to 69 who received an inactivated influenza vaccine. The input for sequencing was PBMCs from blood, taken 21 months after vaccination. The CDR3 region has the DNA TGTGCCAGCAGCCCAGACAGAGTAAGTCAGCCCCAGCATTTT. Translation gives CASSPDRVSQPQHF.